This T cell receptor beta chain came from a study of cytomegalovirus exposure and HLA in healthy donors. Study-level findings and limits: According to the study, around 160 TCR beta chains were cytomegalovirus-associated. Some V segments could not be told apart, so they were left out, TRBV6-2 and TRBV6-3 among them.

Worth noting for this clone: What it recognizes is unknown. This sample includes further DNA sequences coding for the same CDR3.

Use of 60 Vbeta and 13 Jbeta primers characterized the PCR. Libraries were prepared by immunoSEQ multiplex PCR; TCRdb keeps only in-frame clonotypes and omits some of them. The data contain hundreds of thousands of clones, around 80% of them seen just once; the ten biggest clones take up roughly 2.5%. The CDR3 is 16 amino acids. Germline V gene lookup returns CDR1 LGHNA and CDR2 YSLEER. The V and J ends lost 1 base and 6 bases, in that order; junction bases with no gene match: 7. The origin of this receptor is a woman aged 60-75 years in good health and CMV-seropositive. The sequenced sample was PBMCs. The V and J genes are TRBV4-3 and TRBJ2-3, with 10 bases identical to TRBD2. CDR3 amino acids: CASSQGLAGGVDTQYF. For the CDR3, the DNA is TGCGCCAGCAGCCAAGGACTAGCGGGCGGCGTGGATACGCAGTATTTT.